Each of the 25 T cell receptor beta chains below was sequenced from the same sample in a study of identical twins. MiXCR, run by TCRdb on the 5' RACE reads, gives a single entry per CDR3 protein. Among roughly 700,000 distinct CDR3 sequences listed, approximately 9% were seen once. This sample was also put to use in a study of yellow fever vaccine responses in identical twins.

The sample was PBMCs. These receptors were collected from a woman aged 18-29 years in good health.

The gene calls are TRBV20-1 and TRBJ2-7, with D unclear. The CDR3 is 11 residues long. Deletions cut 4 bases from V and 5 bases from J, with 9 bases between. Germline values: CDR1 DFQATT, CDR2 SNEGSKA (reference sequence). The CDR3 DNA follows: TGCAGTGCTACAGAATCCAACGAGCAGTACTTC. It yields the protein CSATESNEQYF.

This chain connects TRBV6-1 to TRBJ2-7; D tentatively reads TRBD1 or TRBD2 (7 bases each). V was pared by 9 bases and J by 3 bases, with 18 bases between. The germline CDR1 and CDR2 sequences are MNHNS and SASEGT. CDR3 size: 14 residues. CDR3 protein: CASANQGGYYEQYF. In DNA, the CDR3 is TGTGCCAGTGCTAACCAGGGGGGGTACTACGAGCAGTACTTC.

This clonotype came up a few times. The chain couples TRBV19 to TRBJ1-1; 10 bases agree with TRBD1. This CDR3 is 17 amino acids long. V was pared by 3 bases and J by 0 bases, with 7 bases of the junction left unmatched. Germline CDR1 reads LNHDA; CDR2 reads SQIVND (reference sequence). The CDR3 is CASSIRGTGVMNTEAFF. CDR3 DNA: TGTGCCAGTAGTATTAGGGGGACAGGGGTAATGAACACTGAAGCTTTCTTT. The full variable domain, with the rest looked up from reference TRBV19 and TRBJ1-1, is DGGITQSPKYLFRKEGQNVTLSCEQNLNHDAMYWYRQDPGQGLRLIYYSQIVNDFQKGDIAEGYSVSREKKESFPLTVTSAQKNPTAFYLCASSIRGTGVMNTEAFFGQGTRLTVV.

This clonotype turned up a few times. Possible read error: a much larger clone is one base away. The chain links TRBV7-9 to TRBJ2-7, with TRBD1 as a possible D gene (6 bases). CDR1 and CDR2 (germline): SEHNR, FQNEAQ (reference sequence). The length of the CDR3 is 13 residues. V lost 5 bases and J 0 bases, leaving 8 bases between the germline ends. DNA for the CDR3: TGTGCCAGCAGCCAGGACAGCTCCTACGAGCAGTACTTC. Its translation is CASSQDSSYEQYF.

In its sample, this clonotype was seen many times. The chain links TRBV12-3 or TRBV12-4 to TRBJ1-1; no definite D call. Between the trimmed V and J ends, which lost 8 bases and 1 base, there was a span of 14 bases. This CDR3 contains 14 residues. The CDR3 nucleotides are TGTGCCAGCGCCCCGACGCCAGGGAACACTGAAGCTTTCTTT. Amino acids: CASAPTPGNTEAFF.

V and J are TRBV11-3 and TRBJ2-3; 9 nucleotides align to TRBD2. Germline V gene lookup returns CDR1 SGHNT and CDR2 YENEEA. Unmatched junction bases numbered 20, after V lost 1 base and J lost 0 bases. The CDR3 length is 22 residues. The CDR3 reads CASSLVRGFRGSGSPSTDTQYF. For the CDR3, the DNA is TGTGCCAGCAGCTTAGTCAGGGGGTTCAGGGGTAGCGGGAGCCCTAGCACAGATACGCAGTATTTT.

Many counts were recorded for this clonotype. The chain employs TRBV5-1 and TRBJ1-1; D gene unclear. Germline V CDR1 and CDR2: SGHRS, YFSETQ. The V end was cut by 6 bases, the J end by 9 bases, with 18 bases between. The CDR3 is 13 amino acids. CDR3: CASTPFDASKAFF. Here the CDR3 DNA reads TGCGCCAGCACCCCCTTCGACGCTTCCAAAGCTTTCTTT.

This chain uses TRBV5-6 with TRBJ2-7; tentatively, D is TRBD1 (6 bases). The CDR3 is 14 amino acids. The V end lost 4 bases, the J end lost 7 bases, and 18 bases lay between the germline ends. Germline V lookup: CDR1 SGHDT, CDR2 YYEEEE. The CDR3 DNA is TGTGCCAGCAGCCAAGCAGGGGCCTTGGAGGAGCAGTACTTC. It codes for CASSQAGALEEQYF. Full variable domain (remainder filled in from reference TRBV5-6 and TRBJ2-7): DAGVTQSPTHLIKTRGQQVTLRCSPKSGHDTVSWYQQALGQGPQFIFQYYEEEERQRGNFPDRFSGHQFPNYSSELNVNALLLGDSALYLCASSQAGALEEQYFGPGTRLTVT.

The rearrangement links TRBV4-2 to TRBJ1-2, with D unclear. The CDR3 extends over 13 amino acids. Germline V gene sequence: CDR1 LGHNA, CDR2 YNFKEQ. Trimming stripped 0 bases from V and 6 bases from J, with 8 bases between. CDR3 sequence reads: CASSQDRQDGYTF. The DNA for the CDR3 is TGTGCCAGCAGCCAAGATCGGCAGGATGGCTACACCTTC.

V gene TRBV5-1 combines with J gene TRBJ2-1; TRBD2 matches at 12 bases. The CDR3 has 15 amino acids. The ends lost 4 bases at V and 5 bases at J; junction bases unmatched: 4. Germline V CDR1 and CDR2: SGHRS, YFSETQ. The CDR3 coding sequence is TGCGCCAGCAGCCCTGGACTAGCGGGAAACAATGAGCAGTTCTTC. Translating it yields CASSPGLAGNNEQFF.

Comments on this clonotype: Since no conserved phenylalanine or tryptophan closes the CDR3, a read error is the likely cause. The chain couples TRBV5-1 to TRBJ1-6, with a weak D call TRBD1 (6 bases). V lost 2 bases and J lost 6, with 6 bases in between. This CDR3 region has 13 residues. Germline V gene lookup returns CDR1 SGHRS and CDR2 YFSETQ. The CDR3 is CASSLGGNSPLHL. CDR3 nucleotide sequence: TGCGCCAGCAGCTTAGGGGGTAATTCACCCCTCCACCTT.

The chain has TRBV11-1 and TRBJ2-6, with 10 bases that match TRBD1. This CDR3 region has 19 residues. CDR1 is SGHAT, CDR2 FQDESV, per germline (reference sequence). V shed 5 bases, J shed 0 bases, and the junction held 10 bases outside the gene matches. The CDR3 bases are TGTGCCAGCAGCCCTACCGGGACAGGGGTTTCCTCTGGGGCCAACGTCCTGACTTTC. Amino acids: CASSPTGTGVSSGANVLTF.

This clonotype was seen more than once but under ten times. This chain links TRBV6-5 with TRBJ2-3; the D is unclear. The CDR3 sequence is 13 residues long. Germline CDR1 MNHEY, CDR2 SVGAGI. The V end lost 0 bases, the J end lost 5 bases, and 6 bases lay between the germline ends. CDR3 DNA sequence: TGTGCCAGCAGTTACTCGGCGCTAGATACGCAGTATTTT. Protein: CASSYSALDTQYF.

This clonotype has ten or more counts. CDR3 sequence reads: CSGERGIGQETQYF. CDR3 nucleotide sequence: TGCAGCGGCGAGAGGGGTATCGGCCAAGAGACCCAGTACTTC. V usage is TRBV29-1 and J usage is TRBJ2-5; perhaps D is TRBD1 or TRBD2 (5 bases each). The CDR3 is made up of 14 amino acids. V was trimmed by 7 bases and J by 1 base, leaving 16 bases between them. Germline CDR1 reads SQVTM; CDR2 reads ANQGSEA.

On this clonotype itself: One end of the junction fails to match germline, which may point to a read error. The rearrangement joins TRBV11-3 to TRBJ2-3; D may be TRBD2 (6 bases). Germline CDR1 and CDR2: SGHNT and YENEEA. This CDR3 has 15 amino acids. CDR3 DNA: TGTGCCAGCAGTTTAGGGGCGGGATTCACAGATACGCAGTATTTT. Protein: CASSLGAGFTDTQYF.

A few counts support this clonotype. J is TRBJ2-1 and V is TRBV11-2, with TRBD2 matching 13 bases. Germline CDR1 and CDR2: SGHAT and FQNNGV. V shed 1 base, J shed 9 bases, and the junction held 9 bases outside the gene matches. CDR3 size: 17 residues. The CDR3 DNA is TGTGCCAGCAGCTTAGGGCGGACTAGCGGGAGCTTGGCTGAGCAGTTCTTC. This sequence encodes CASSLGRTSGSLAEQFF.

This clonotype came up many times. V usage is TRBV25-1 and J usage is TRBJ1-1; tentatively, D is TRBD1 (5 bases). Germline-derived CDR1 and CDR2 are MGHDK and SYGVNS. Trimming pared 3 bases from V and 5 bases from J, leaving 7 bases between. CDR3 length: 12 amino acids. CDR3 coding DNA: TGTGCCAGCAGTGATAGGGGAACTGAAGCTTTCTTT. Amino acids: CASSDRGTEAFF.

This clonotype was seen a handful of times. This chain uses TRBV11-3 with TRBJ2-2; 7 bases agree with TRBD2. The ends lost 4 bases at V and 3 bases at J; junction bases unmatched: 8. CDR3 length: 16 residues. Per germline, CDR1 SGHNT and CDR2 YENEEA. The CDR3 coding sequence is TGTGCCAGCAGCTCGAGGCGGGAGAGCCACACCGGGGAGCTGTTTTTT. Protein product: CASSSRRESHTGELFF. Filled out from reference TRBV11-3 and TRBJ2-2, the complete variable domain reads EAGVVQSPRYKIIEKKQPVAFWCNPISGHNTLYWYLQNLGQGPELLIRYENEEAVDDSQLPKDRFSAERLKGVDSTLKIQPAELGDSAVYLCASSSRRESHTGELFFGEGSRLTVL.

The J gene is TRBJ2-5, the V gene TRBV5-5; TRBD2 agrees at 13 bases. From germline, CDR1 is SGHKS and CDR2 YYEKEE (reference sequence). The CDR3 runs to 16 residues. V trimming: 5 bases; J trimming: 4 bases; junction bases outside the gene matches: 8. DNA for the CDR3: TGTGCCAGCAGTCTAGGACTAGCGGGAGTTCGAGAGACCCAGTACTTC. Translating it yields CASSLGLAGVRETQYF. The complete variable domain, with remaining parts taken from reference TRBV5-5 and TRBJ2-5, reads DAGVTQSPTHLIKTRGQQVTLRCSPISGHKSVSWYQQVLGQGPQFIFQYYEKEERGRGNFPDRFSARQFPNYSSELNVNALLLGDSALYLCASSLGLAGVRETQYFGPGTRLLVL.

The chain joins TRBV12-3 or TRBV12-4 to TRBJ2-2, with D possibly being TRBD1 (5 bases). The CDR3 contains 17 residues. Deletions cut 5 bases from V and 5 bases from J, with 21 bases between. Here the CDR3 DNA reads TGTGCCAGCAGTCCATTACGGGCCAGGGAAAGGACCGGGGAGCTGTTTTTT. Translation: CASSPLRARERTGELFF.

This clonotype has at least ten counts. A read error is possible here, since a much larger clone lies one base away. The rearrangement links TRBV12-3 or TRBV12-4 to TRBJ2-3; D unclear. The V end lost 6 bases, the J end lost 2 bases, and 3 bases lay between the germline ends. This CDR3 spans 11 amino acids. CDR3 in amino acids: CASRYTDTQYF. In DNA, the CDR3 is TGTGCCAGCAGATACACAGATACGCAGTATTTT.

This clonotype was found a few times. V is TRBV4-3 and J is TRBJ1-6, with 7 bases lining up with TRBD1. The CDR3 runs to 15 residues. The trim removed 4 bases at V and 9 bases at J, leaving 9 bases unmatched. The germline gives CDR1 LGHNA, CDR2 YSLEER. The CDR3 DNA reads as TGCGCCAGCAGCCCTACCGGGACAGCCGTTTCACCCCTCCACTTT. This encodes CASSPTGTAVSPLHF.

In its sample, this clonotype was seen a few times. The chain has TRBV7-9 and TRBJ2-7; D could derive from TRBD1 or TRBD2 (5 bases each). From germline, CDR1 is SEHNR and CDR2 FQNEAQ (reference sequence). Trimming removed 5 bases at V and 9 bases at J, with 11 bases between. This CDR3 has 11 residues. The CDR3 coding sequence is TGTGCCAGCAGCGGGGGTTCTTGGCAGTACTTC. Translated: CASSGGSWQYF.

This clonotype has more than one count but fewer than ten. J is TRBJ2-5 and V is TRBV7-2; possible D gene TRBD1, 6 bases. Germline V gene lookup returns CDR1 SGHTA and CDR2 FQGNSA. The ends were cut back, 4 bases at V and 5 bases at J, with 20 bases in the middle. The CDR3 is 16 amino acids. Written as DNA, the CDR3 is TGTGCCAGCAGCTACGCTACAGGGCTCGTTTTCGAGACCCAGTACTTC. Amino acids: CASSYATGLVFETQYF.

This clonotype occurred many times. The CDR3 protein is CASSSARSTDTQYF. The CDR3 nucleotides read TGTGCCAGCAGTTCCGCGCGGAGCACAGATACGCAGTATTTT. The V call is TRBV12-3 or TRBV12-4, the J call TRBJ2-3, with no clear D. There are 14 residues in the CDR3. The V end lost 4 bases, the J end lost 0 bases, and 8 bases lay between the germline ends.